These 11 T cell receptor beta chains originate from one sample sequenced in a study of OX40 agonist ivuxolimab in advanced cancers. This table comes from immunoSEQ multiplex PCR, and its TCRdb copy is limited to in-frame clones, with some not included. Counted here are fewer than 70,000 clones, approximately 80% occurring once; the ten biggest clones make up 2.4%. Sample: CD4+ or CD8+ T cells sorted from blood, taken in a trial of the OX40 agonist ivuxolimab. The receptor source for this set is an adult with an advanced solid tumor such as melanoma, head and neck, liver or kidney cancer.

The CDR3 nucleotides are TGTGCCAGCAGTGAGATTCGAAACAATGAGCAGTTCTTC. Amino acid sequence: CASSEIRNNEQFF. V gene TRBV2 combines with J gene TRBJ2-1; D is unresolved. Trimming removed 3 bases at V and 5 bases at J, with 8 bases between. The CDR3 spans 13 residues. From germline, CDR1 is SNHLY and CDR2 FYNNEI.

V gene TRBV4-2 combines with J gene TRBJ2-7; 10 bases line up with TRBD2. With V trimmed by 5 bases and J by 3 bases, 13 bases remained unmatched. The V gene's germline CDR1 is LGHNA and CDR2 YNFKEQ. This CDR3 has 17 residues. The CDR3 coding sequence is TGTGCCAGCAGCTCTGGGGGTAGCGGGGGGCCAGGCTACGAGCAGTACTTC. As protein: CASSSGGSGGPGYEQYF.

The V call is TRBV28, the J call TRBJ2-5; TRBD2 is a possible D gene (5 bases). The end of the DNA fits TRBJ2-7 better, so the J call may be wrong. The length of the CDR3 is 18 residues. Germline CDR1 and CDR2: MDHEN and SYDVKM. The CDR3 is CASSFSFGPASRGYEQYF. The CDR3 DNA sequence: TGTGCCAGCAGTTTCTCCTTCGGGCCGGCCAGTCGGGGCTACGAGCAGTACTTC.

V and J are TRBV27 and TRBJ2-1; D is possibly TRBD1 (5 bases). V gave up 3 bases and J gave up 7 bases, with 13 bases separating them. This CDR3 is 14 amino acids long. Looked up from germline, CDR1 is MNHEY and CDR2 is SMNVEV (reference sequence). The CDR3 sequence is CASSFSQGRNEQFF. The CDR3 DNA follows: TGTGCCAGCAGTTTTAGCCAGGGAAGGAATGAGCAGTTCTTC.

This clone was seen just once. J is TRBJ2-7 and V is TRBV6-5; perhaps TRBD2 as D (5 bases). Trimming stripped 5 bases from V and 1 base from J, with 6 bases between. The CDR3 is 12 residues long. The germline V gene encodes CDR1 MNHEY and CDR2 SVGAGI. CDR3: CASSRDSYEQYF. The CDR3 DNA reads as TGTGCCAGCAGTCGGGATTCCTACGAGCAGTACTTC.

V is TRBV5-6 and J is TRBJ1-6; no clear D gene. V was trimmed by 4 bases and J by 9 bases, leaving 20 bases between them. Germline values: CDR1 SGHDT, CDR2 YYEEEE. The CDR3 has 16 amino acids. In DNA form, the CDR3 reads TGTGCCAGCAGCGAAACGGGCGGATGGGGTTTTTCACCCCTCCACTTT. Protein sequence: CASSETGGWGFSPLHF.

This clone appeared a few times. The chain joins TRBV7-2 to TRBJ2-2; D possibly corresponds to TRBD1 (5 bases). Germline V lookup: CDR1 SGHTA, CDR2 FQGNSA. V shed 1 base and J shed 1 base, with 7 bases lying between them. This CDR3 contains 15 residues. CDR3 nucleotide sequence: TGTGCCAGCAGCTTAGGGACATTGAACACCGGGGAGCTGTTTTTT. This sequence encodes CASSLGTLNTGELFF.

The chain recombines TRBV5-1 with TRBJ2-7, with D possibly TRBD1 on 5 matching bases. V was shortened by 0 bases and J by 1 base, with 8 bases between the two germline ends. The CDR3 has 14 residues. The germline V gene encodes CDR1 SGHRS and CDR2 YFSETQ. CDR3 DNA: TGCGCCAGCAGCTTGGGGGGCGAGTCCTACGAGCAGTACTTC. Amino acid sequence: CASSLGGESYEQYF.

The chain uses TRBV5-1 and TRBJ2-3; 8 positions match TRBD2. V dropped 4 bases and J dropped 0; count of bases not matched to a gene: 7. Germline V CDR1 and CDR2: SGHRS, YFSETQ. The CDR3 contains 16 residues. This chain's CDR3 is CASSPPGLGSTDTQYF. Here the CDR3 DNA reads TGCGCCAGCAGCCCACCGGGACTAGGAAGCACAGATACGCAGTATTTT. Full variable domain (missing parts from reference TRBV5-1 and TRBJ2-3): KAGVTQTPRYLIKTRGQQVTLSCSPISGHRSVSWYQQTPGQGLQFLFEYFSETQRNKGNFPGRFSGRQFSNSRSEMNVSTLELGDSALYLCASSPPGLGSTDTQYFGPGTRLTVL.

The genes are TRBV5-5 and TRBJ2-1; TRBD1 matches 9 bases. Germline assignment: CDR1 SGHKS and CDR2 YYEKEE (reference sequence). The CDR3 consists of 14 residues. J was trimmed by 5 bases and V by 2 bases; bases with no gene match: 2. The CDR3 DNA follows: TGTGCCAGCAGCTTACAGGGGGCGGACAATGAGCAGTTCTTC. Translation: CASSLQGADNEQFF.

This clone was counted only a few times. The chain couples TRBV6-5 to TRBJ1-3; no firm D call. Germline V gives CDR1 MNHEY, CDR2 SVGAGI. Trimming shortened V by 5 bases and J by 0 bases, and 11 bases separated the two germline ends. The CDR3 has 15 residues. The CDR3 DNA sequence: TGTGCCAGCAGTCAGACTGCGAGCTCTGGAAACACCATATATTTT. Translating it yields CASSQTASSGNTIYF.